The 12 T cell receptor beta chains below all came from one sample that was sequenced in a study of T-cell memory formation after mild COVID-19. Via MiXCR, TCRdb re-called the 5' RACE reads, giving one row per CDR3 protein. The sample carries around 250,000 distinct CDR3 sequences, over 15% recorded once. Specimen: PBMCs or a T cell subset sorted from them (not recorded which). Receptors were obtained from a man aged 18 to 35 who had mild COVID-19 (a few samples of this study predate the infection). Cell type and time point are not known.

The V call is TRBV9, the J call TRBJ1-3; 7 nucleotides match TRBD1. This CDR3 is built from 17 residues. Germline lookup yields CDR1 SGDLS and CDR2 YYNGEE. With 3 bases clipped from V and 0 bases from J, the junction kept 9 bases outside the gene matches. In DNA, the CDR3 is TGTGCCAGCAGCGAGCCCCTGACAGGGTACTCTGGAAACACCATATATTTT. Its translation is CASSEPLTGYSGNTIYF. Drawing the rest from reference TRBV9 and TRBJ1-3, the complete variable domain is DSGVTQTPKHLITATGQRVTLRCSPRSGDLSVYWYQQSLDQGLQFLIQYYNGEERAKGNILERFSAQQFPDLHSELNLSSLELGDSALYFCASSEPLTGYSGNTIYFGEGSWLTVV.

The rearrangement uses TRBV4-2 and TRBJ2-1, with D possibly being TRBD2 (6 bases). V lost 2 bases to trimming and J lost 10 bases, with 21 bases between them. In germline, CDR1 is LGHNA, CDR2 YNFKEQ. The CDR3 has 16 amino acids. In DNA, the CDR3 is TGTGCCAGCAGCCAAACAACGGGACTCAACCTTTGGGAGCAGTTCTTC. It encodes CASSQTTGLNLWEQFF.

In its sample, this clonotype was seen a few times. The chain has TRBV5-1 and TRBJ2-2, with TRBD1 matching over 8 bases. The CDR3 sequence is 16 residues long. V gave up 4 bases and J gave up 1 base; unmatched junction bases: 6. CDR1 SGHRS and CDR2 YFSETQ come from the germline V gene. The chain's CDR3 is CASSISGTGNTGELFF. Written as DNA, the CDR3 is TGCGCCAGCAGCATCTCCGGGACAGGGAACACCGGGGAGCTGTTTTTT.

This clonotype has a handful of counts. The CDR3 DNA reads TGTGCCAGCAGCTCGACAGGGAGGGTGTCCGCGAACACTGAAGCTTTCTTT. Translated, it gives CASSSTGRVSANTEAFF. This chain uses TRBV5-8 with TRBJ1-1; the match to TRBD1 covers 7 bases. The CDR3 is 17 residues long. Germline V gene lookup returns CDR1 SGHTS and CDR2 YDEGEE. J gave up 1 base and V 3 bases, and 12 bases lay outside the gene matches.

This clonotype was seen more than once but under ten times. The chain uses TRBV12-5 and TRBJ1-5; 9 positions agree with TRBD1. CDR3 length: 14 residues. V trimming: 5 bases; J trimming: 11 bases; junction bases outside the gene matches: 10. The germline gives CDR1 LGHNT, CDR2 FRNRAP. The DNA for the CDR3 is TGTGCTAGTGGTCCGGGGACAGGGTCCTTGACCCAGCATTTT. Translated: CASGPGTGSLTQHF.

For this clonotype: At one end the junction does not follow the germline gene, possibly because of a read error. The chain's CDR3 is CAWSEGVSSYNEQFF. CDR3 in DNA: TGTGCATGGAGTGAGGGAGTGAGCTCCTACAATGAGCAGTTCTTC. The V and J genes are TRBV30 and TRBJ2-1; a possible D gene is TRBD2 (5 bases). The V gene's germline CDR1 is GTSNPN and CDR2 SVGIG (reference sequence). The CDR3 extends over 15 amino acids.

The chain carries TRBV28 and TRBJ2-5; D not certain. In germline, CDR1 is MDHEN, CDR2 SYDVKM. V lost 3 bases to trimming and J lost 4 bases, with 12 bases between them. This CDR3 region has 14 residues. This CDR3 is CASSLVGYAETQYF. In nucleotides, the CDR3 is TGTGCCAGCAGTTTGGTAGGTTACGCAGAGACCCAGTACTTC.

This chain joins TRBV5-1 and TRBJ1-1; TRBD1 aligns across 8 bases. The V and J ends lost 4 bases and 3 bases, in that order; junction bases with no gene match: 8. There are 15 residues in the CDR3. CDR1 is SGHRS and CDR2 is YFSETQ in the germline V gene. As DNA, the CDR3 is TGCGCCAGCAGCATGGACAGGGCGAGGGACACTGAAGCTTTCTTT. Translating it yields CASSMDRARDTEAFF.

This clonotype was seen more than once but under ten times. In DNA form, the CDR3 reads TGTGCCAGCAGTTACTCGTTGGGCGAGACCCAGTACTTC. Translating gives CASSYSLGETQYF. The gene calls are TRBV6-2 or TRBV6-3 and TRBJ2-5; D remains ambiguous. Germline V gives CDR1 MNHEY, CDR2 SVGEGT. The CDR3 contains 13 residues. Between the trimmed V and J ends, which lost 0 bases and 5 bases, there was a span of 7 bases.

The CDR3 region is CSARRAAGDNQPQHF. The CDR3 nucleotides are TGCAGTGCTAGAAGGGCGGCAGGGGACAATCAGCCCCAGCATTTT. The chain is built from TRBV20-1 and TRBJ1-5; possible D gene TRBD1, 6 bases. V was pared by 2 bases and J by 3 bases, with 14 bases between. Germline CDR1 is DFQATT and CDR2 is SNEGSKA (reference sequence). The CDR3 runs 15 residues.

This chain connects TRBV7-7 to TRBJ2-1, with D perhaps matching TRBD1 or TRBD2 (5 bases each). The length of the CDR3 is 14 residues. Germline assignment: CDR1 SSHAT and CDR2 FNYEAQ (reference sequence). V lost 3 bases to trimming and J lost 8 bases, with 14 bases between them. The DNA of the CDR3 is TGTGCCAGCAGCTTGGGACCCGGAGAGGATGAGCAGTTCTTC. Residues: CASSLGPGEDEQFF.

The chain has TRBV12-5 and TRBJ2-7, with D possibly called TRBD1 or TRBD2 (5 bases each). Looked up from germline, CDR1 is LGHNT and CDR2 is FRNRAP. There are 14 residues in the CDR3. V dropped 8 bases and J dropped 4 bases, with 18 bases sitting between them. CDR3: CASRGLNPSYEQYF. The CDR3 coding sequence is TGTGCTAGTCGGGGCCTCAATCCCTCATACGAGCAGTACTTC.